These 8 T cell receptor beta chains were sequenced from one sample in a study of cytomegalovirus exposure and HLA in healthy donors. PCR primers comprised 60 Vbeta and 13 Jbeta primers. Sequencing used immunoSEQ multiplex PCR; TCRdb keeps in-frame clones, though not all of them. The data show about 84,000 clones, around 68% seen once. Sequenced input: PBMCs. The receptors stem from a woman aged 40-49 years in good health and CMV-seropositive.

The V gene is TRBV7-6, the J gene TRBJ2-7; 7 bases are a match to TRBD2. V trimming: 5 bases; J trimming: 2 bases; junction bases outside the gene matches: 9. This CDR3 comprises 15 residues. The V gene's germline CDR1 is SGHVS and CDR2 FNYEAQ. CDR3 in DNA: TGTGCCAGCAGCCCCGAGCTAGCGGCGGCCTACGAGCAGTACTTC. This encodes CASSPELAAAYEQYF.

The chain recombines TRBV2 with TRBJ2-3, with 7 bases identical to TRBD1. The junction had 4 bases not matched to a gene; V was cut back by 7 bases and J by 3 bases. Germline loops: CDR1 SNHLY, CDR2 FYNNEI. This CDR3 has 13 residues. The CDR3 protein is CASTRGLTDTQYF. CDR3 nucleotides: TGTGCCAGCACGAGGGGGCTTACAGATACGCAGTATTTT.

The chain is built from TRBV4-1 and TRBJ2-7, with D uncertain. Germline CDR1 is MGHRA and CDR2 is YSYEKL. V gave up 3 bases and J gave up 5 bases, with 14 bases separating them. The CDR3 covers 14 residues. The CDR3 region has the DNA TGCGCCAGCAGCCAGGGCTCCGAATGGAACGAGCAGTACTTC. This translates into CASSQGSEWNEQYF.

CDR3 coding DNA: TGCGCCAGCAGCCAGGACCGAACCGGGACAGGGTACGAGCAGTACTTC. Translation gives CASSQDRTGTGYEQYF. The chain couples TRBV4-3 to TRBJ2-7, with 9 bases matching TRBD1. V was pared by 3 bases and J by 4 bases, with 10 bases of the junction left unmatched. This CDR3 contains 16 residues. CDR1 and CDR2 from the germline V gene are LGHNA and YSLEER.

V usage is TRBV7-6 and J usage is TRBJ1-5; D is perhaps TRBD1 (5 bases). The V end lost 4 bases, the J end lost 5 bases, and 9 bases lay between the germline ends. The CDR3 length is 13 residues. The germline CDR1 and CDR2 sequences are SGHVS and FNYEAQ. The chain's CDR3 is CASSSQGDQPQHF. The DNA of the CDR3 is TGTGCCAGCAGCTCCCAGGGCGATCAGCCCCAGCATTTT.

This CDR3 reads CASSLYQIKETQYF. As DNA, the CDR3 is TGTGCCAGCAGTTTATATCAGATTAAAGAGACCCAGTACTTC. V gene TRBV28 combines with J gene TRBJ2-5; D ambiguous. V lost 1 base to trimming and J lost 3 bases, with 9 bases between them. The germline CDR1 and CDR2 sequences are MDHEN and SYDVKM. The length of the CDR3 is 14 residues.

V and J are TRBV2 and TRBJ2-3, with 8 bases lining up with TRBD2. Trimming removed 4 bases from V and 4 bases from J; junction bases left unmatched: 10. This CDR3 is built from 16 residues. The germline gives CDR1 SNHLY, CDR2 FYNNEI. The CDR3 nucleotides are TGTGCCAGCAGTGCAACCGGGACTAGTGTAGCAGATACGCAGTATTTT. It codes for CASSATGTSVADTQYF.

The chain joins TRBV9 to TRBJ2-3; D gene uncertain. The germline gives CDR1 SGDLS, CDR2 YYNGEE. CDR3 length: 12 amino acids. Trimming cost V 3 bases and J 2 bases, with 4 bases left between them. CDR3 loop: CASSANTDTQYF. DNA of the CDR3: TGTGCCAGCAGCGCAAACACAGATACGCAGTATTTT.